The 28 T cell receptor beta chains below all came from one sample that was sequenced in a study of blood T cell repertoires in COVID-19. Data came from immunoSEQ multiplex PCR; TCRdb stores just in-frame clones and leaves some out. Of 250,000 to 300,000 clones in the sample, around 84% were seen once. Input material: PBMCs or T cells enriched from blood (not recorded which). The receptors derive from a man aged 40-49 years who had been exposed to COVID-19.

The chain carries TRBV5-1 and TRBJ2-7; 7 bases align to TRBD1. The length of the CDR3 is 13 residues. Germline CDR1 and CDR2: SGHRS and YFSETQ. The trim removed 4 bases at V and 2 bases at J, leaving 3 bases unmatched. The chain's CDR3 is CASSRTGTYEQYF. The CDR3 coding sequence is TGCGCCAGCAGCCGGACAGGTACCTACGAGCAGTACTTC.

This clone appeared a single time. The identical CDR3 is also encoded by other nucleotide sequences in the sample. The V call is TRBV5-5, the J call TRBJ2-1, with TRBD2 matching over 9 bases. V was pared by 3 bases and J by 7 bases, with 2 bases of the junction left unmatched. The CDR3 sequence is 13 residues long. The germline V gene encodes CDR1 SGHKS and CDR2 YYEKEE (reference sequence). CDR3 in amino acids: CASSSAGGNEQFF. CDR3 DNA: TGTGCCAGCAGCTCCGCGGGAGGGAATGAGCAGTTCTTC.

The chain combines TRBV7-9 with TRBJ1-1; the D gene is possibly TRBD1 (5 bases). The CDR3 length is 13 residues. The V end was cut by 5 bases, the J end by 8 bases, with 15 bases between. In germline, CDR1 is SEHNR, CDR2 FQNEAQ (reference sequence). CDR3 nucleotide sequence: TGTGCCAGCAGCAAATCAACGGGGGGAGAAGCTTTCTTT. It yields the protein CASSKSTGGEAFF.

The gene calls are TRBV5-1 and TRBJ2-1; TRBD2 aligns across 8 bases. There are 15 residues in the CDR3. The V gene end was trimmed by 4 bases and the J gene end by 9 bases; junction bases not matched to a gene: 12. Germline V CDR1 and CDR2: SGHRS, YFSETQ. This chain's CDR3 is CASSTTLAGQGEQFF. In nucleotides, the CDR3 is TGCGCCAGCAGCACCACCTTAGCGGGGCAGGGTGAGCAGTTCTTC.

V usage is TRBV24-1 and J usage is TRBJ2-1, with TRBD2 matching 7 bases. Germline lookup yields CDR1 KGHDR and CDR2 SFDVKD. CDR3 size: 15 residues. J was trimmed by 7 bases and V by 4 bases; bases with no gene match: 9. This chain's CDR3 is CATSEGGRARNEQFF. CDR3 DNA: TGTGCCACCAGTGAAGGAGGGAGGGCCAGAAATGAGCAGTTCTTC.

This chain's CDR3 is CASTKGAGTLLAEAFF. In DNA, the CDR3 is TGCGCCAGCACTAAGGGGGCAGGGACCCTATTAGCTGAAGCTTTCTTT. The V gene is TRBV10-2, the J gene TRBJ1-1, with 7 bases that match TRBD1. Germline values: CDR1 WSHSY, CDR2 SAAADI. The trim removed 7 bases at V and 6 bases at J, leaving 17 bases unmatched. This CDR3 contains 16 residues.

This clone was detected only once. The V and J genes are TRBV27 and TRBJ2-1; 8 bases map to TRBD2. The J segment lost 2 bases and the V segment lost 6 bases, leaving 6 bases of the junction unmatched. The CDR3 consists of 15 residues. Per germline, CDR1 MNHEY and CDR2 SMNVEV (reference sequence). The CDR3 here is CASSPDSGTYNEQFF. In DNA, the CDR3 is TGTGCCAGCAGCCCGGATAGCGGGACCTACAATGAGCAGTTCTTC.

The chain is built from TRBV4-1 and TRBJ2-7, with TRBD2 identical over 8 bases. The CDR3 consists of 16 residues. In germline, CDR1 is MGHRA, CDR2 YSYEKL. Losses at the gene ends were 3 bases for V and 3 bases for J; bases not matched to a gene: 10. This CDR3 reads CASSQRNLAGHYEQYF. CDR3 nucleotide sequence: TGCGCCAGCAGCCAGAGAAACCTAGCGGGCCACTACGAGCAGTACTTC.

The chain recombines TRBV18 with TRBJ1-3; D not resolved. With 0 bases removed from V and 6 bases from J, the gap between germline ends came to 12 bases. Germline V lookup: CDR1 KGHSH, CDR2 LQKENI. This CDR3 has 15 amino acids. The CDR3 loop reads CASSPPEQLSNTIYF. Written as DNA, the CDR3 is TGTGCCAGCTCACCACCTGAACAGCTCTCAAACACCATATATTTT.

The DNA for the CDR3 is TGTGCCAGTAGGCCCCAGGGGAAAGGCTACACCTTC. Translating it yields CASRPQGKGYTF. The chain employs TRBV19 and TRBJ1-2, with a tentative D call TRBD1 (6 bases). The CDR3 extends over 12 amino acids. CDR1 and CDR2 from the germline V gene are LNHDA and SQIVND (reference sequence). V was trimmed by 6 bases and J by 8 bases, leaving 13 bases between them. The whole variable domain, filled in from reference TRBV19 and TRBJ1-2, reads DGGITQSPKYLFRKEGQNVTLSCEQNLNHDAMYWYRQDPGQGLRLIYYSQIVNDFQKGDIAEGYSVSREKKESFPLTVTSAQKNPTAFYLCASRPQGKGYTFGSGTRLTVV.

The gene calls are TRBV2 and TRBJ2-3; 12 nucleotides match TRBD2. V lost 6 bases, J lost 2 bases, and 24 bases stayed unmatched. Germline CDR1 reads SNHLY; CDR2 reads FYNNEI. This CDR3 has 22 residues. CDR3 sequence (DNA): TGTGCCAGCAGGCCCTCGGGCACAAGGACTAGCGGGACTCTACGAAACACAGATACGCAGTATTTT. Translation gives CASRPSGTRTSGTLRNTDTQYF.

V is TRBV5-4 and J is TRBJ2-6; D unclear. CDR1 is SGHNT, CDR2 YYREEE, per germline (reference sequence). Between the trimmed V and J ends, which lost 4 bases and 4 bases, there was a span of 12 bases. CDR3 length: 15 amino acids. This CDR3 is CASSPRVLGANVLTF. In DNA form, the CDR3 reads TGTGCCAGCAGCCCCCGAGTACTGGGGGCCAACGTCCTGACTTTC.

The chain has TRBV10-3 and TRBJ2-1; 10 nucleotides align to TRBD2. The germline V gene has CDR1 ENHRY and CDR2 SYGVKD. The ends lost 7 bases at V and 7 bases at J; junction bases unmatched: 13. There are 16 residues in the CDR3. Here the CDR3 reads CAIMGVYSGRPNEQFF. CDR3 nucleotides: TGTGCCATCATGGGCGTGTATAGCGGGAGGCCAAATGAGCAGTTCTTC.

This chain links TRBV9 with TRBJ2-5, with D possibly being TRBD1 (5 bases). Germline assignment: CDR1 SGDLS and CDR2 YYNGEE. The CDR3 totals 14 residues. V lost 3 bases to trimming and J lost 2 bases, with 11 bases between them. CDR3 sequence (DNA): TGTGCCAGCAGCGGGTTAGGGGTACAAGAGACCCAGTACTTC. Translating gives CASSGLGVQETQYF.

This clone came up many times. This CDR3 reads CAISPGRRRGGNTEAFF. Here the CDR3 DNA reads TGTGCCATCAGCCCGGGACGGCGCCGGGGAGGGAACACTGAAGCTTTCTTT. The V call is TRBV10-3, the J call TRBJ1-1; possibly TRBD1 for D (5 bases). This CDR3 region has 17 residues. In germline, CDR1 is ENHRY, CDR2 SYGVKD. V lost 6 bases and J 1 base, leaving 21 bases between the germline ends.

V usage is TRBV3-1 (or the pseudogene TRBV3-2) and J usage is TRBJ1-4; D is ambiguous. V lost 3 bases and J lost 5, with 19 bases in between. The CDR3 has 17 residues. Germline CDR1 and CDR2: LGHDT and YNNKEL (reference sequence). In DNA form, the CDR3 reads TGTGCCAGCAGCCAGCCCGCCATCTCACAGCAAAATGAAAAACTGTTTTTT. This sequence encodes CASSQPAISQQNEKLFF.

CDR3 amino acids: CATSDSPNYGYTF. CDR3 sequence (DNA): TGTGCCACCTCGGACAGCCCAAACTATGGCTACACCTTC. The chain combines TRBV24-1 with TRBJ1-2, with D perhaps matching TRBD1 (6 bases). V lost 9 bases to trimming and J lost 2 bases, with 12 bases between them. In germline, CDR1 is KGHDR, CDR2 SFDVKD. The CDR3 is 13 amino acids.

The rearrangement links TRBV19 to TRBJ2-1, with 7 bases fitting TRBD2. The trim removed 6 bases at V and 5 bases at J, leaving 7 bases unmatched. The CDR3 totals 14 residues. CDR1 and CDR2 from the germline V gene are LNHDA and SQIVND (reference sequence). This CDR3 reads CASRQTRGDNEQFF. In DNA, the CDR3 is TGTGCCAGTAGGCAAACTCGGGGGGACAATGAGCAGTTCTTC.

J is TRBJ1-5 and V is TRBV6-5; 7 bases fit TRBD1. V dropped 6 bases and J dropped 5; count of bases not matched to a gene: 10. Germline V CDR1 and CDR2: MNHEY, SVGAGI. The CDR3 length is 15 residues. The CDR3 DNA follows: TGTGCCAGCAGGAGAGGGGGCGCGGGTGATCAGCCCCAGCATTTT. Amino acid sequence: CASRRGGAGDQPQHF.

In its sample, this clone was seen a few times. The chain combines TRBV13 with TRBJ1-2; D perhaps matches TRBD1 (5 bases). In germline, CDR1 is PRHDT, CDR2 FYEKMQ (reference sequence). There are 11 residues in the CDR3. Trimming pared 2 bases from V and 8 bases from J, leaving 6 bases between. The CDR3 DNA is TGTGCCAGCAGCTTAAGGGGAGGCTACACCTTC. Translated, it gives CASSLRGGYTF.

This rearrangement joins TRBV11-2 to TRBJ1-1; 8 nucleotides align to TRBD1. V gave up 0 bases and J gave up 8 bases; unmatched junction bases: 8. Germline V gene sequence: CDR1 SGHAT, CDR2 FQNNGV. CDR3 length: 15 amino acids. The CDR3 region has the DNA TGTGCCAGCAGCTTAGACAGGGGGCGCGAGGCCGAAGCTTTCTTT. Its protein is CASSLDRGREAEAFF.

The chain recombines TRBV7-9 with TRBJ1-1; 9 bases are shared with TRBD1. This CDR3 has 17 amino acids. J was trimmed by 6 bases and V by 1 base; bases with no gene match: 12. Per the germline V gene, CDR1 is SEHNR and CDR2 is FQNEAQ (reference sequence). CDR3 sequence: CASSLDTGGGLSAEAFF. In DNA, the CDR3 is TGTGCCAGCAGCTTAGATACAGGGGGCGGTTTGAGCGCTGAAGCTTTCTTT.

The CDR3 is CAWSLTAYEQYF. In DNA form, the CDR3 reads TGTGCCTGGAGCCTAACAGCCTACGAGCAGTACTTC. The chain is built from TRBV30 and TRBJ2-7, with unresolved D. The V end was cut by 3 bases, the J end by 2 bases, with 8 bases between. The CDR3 contains 12 residues. Germline CDR1 reads GTSNPN; CDR2 reads SVGIG (reference sequence).

This clone was detected only a few times. CDR3 nucleotide sequence: TGTGCCAGCAGGGGGAGAGAGAACCGGCACACCATATATTTT. It encodes CASRGRENRHTIYF. The chain combines TRBV6-4 with TRBJ1-3; D is ambiguous. V was pared by 6 bases and J by 8 bases, with 17 bases between. The germline gives CDR1 MRHNA, CDR2 SNTAGT. The CDR3 consists of 14 residues.

The V and J genes are TRBV20-1 and TRBJ2-1; D is unresolved. CDR3 length equals 15 residues. Per germline, CDR1 DFQATT and CDR2 SNEGSKA (reference sequence). With 3 bases removed from V and 4 bases from J, the gap between germline ends came to 16 bases. The CDR3 DNA reads as TGCAGTGCTAGTCCTCGGCTCAAGACTTACAATGAGCAGTTCTTC. Residues: CSASPRLKTYNEQFF.

The V call is TRBV3-1 (or the pseudogene TRBV3-2), the J call TRBJ1-6; D not resolved. The CDR3 runs 14 residues. V gave up 3 bases and J gave up 5 bases, with 8 bases separating them. Germline values: CDR1 LGHDT, CDR2 YNNKEL (reference sequence). The CDR3 here is CASSQGPNNSPLHF. CDR3 nucleotide sequence: TGTGCCAGCAGCCAGGGCCCTAATAATTCACCCCTCCACTTT.

The V gene is TRBV9, the J gene TRBJ2-1; D is undetermined. Trimming left V 5 bases short and J 3 bases short, with 12 bases between. Germline CDR1 reads SGDLS; CDR2 reads YYNGEE. The CDR3 has 14 amino acids. The CDR3: CASSSGFNYNEQFF. Written as DNA, the CDR3 is TGTGCCAGCAGTTCCGGGTTCAACTACAATGAGCAGTTCTTC.

The J gene is TRBJ2-1, the V gene TRBV7-3; 7 nucleotides line up with TRBD2. The CDR3 sequence is 14 residues long. With V trimmed by 8 bases and J by 3 bases, 7 bases remained unmatched. Per germline, CDR1 SGHTA and CDR2 FQGTGA. The CDR3 DNA reads TGTGCCAGCTCCAGACTAGCTAACTACAATGAGCAGTTCTTC. Protein sequence: CASSRLANYNEQFF. Full variable domain (remainder filled in from reference TRBV7-3 and TRBJ2-1): GAGVSQTPSNKVTEKGKYVELRCDPISGHTALYWYRQSLGQGPEFLIYFQGTGAADDSGLPNDRFFAVRPEGSVSTLKIQRTERGDSAVYLCASSRLANYNEQFFGPGTRLTVL.